This paragraph reports one T cell receptor beta chain. The germline gene is not matched at one end of the junction; a read error may be the cause. The data originate from a study of blood T cell repertoires in COVID-19. Study as a whole: T cells, B-cell-depleted T cells, or PBMCs supplied cDNA or gDNA.

In the study's own analysis: Estimation of nucleated cell counts relied on the amplification of reference gene primers. Here immunoSEQ multiplex PCR was the method, and the copy in TCRdb shows in-frame clones only, minus some. V, J and clone size reflect that table, while D and trimming were determined from the DNA. The table has roughly 120,000 clones, around 78% seen once. CDR3 size: 13 residues. Germline CDR1 SNHLY, CDR2 FYNNEI. This chain joins TRBV2 and TRBJ2-1; no definite D call. The material sequenced was peripheral blood. The source is a man in his 70s with acute or convalescent COVID-19. CDR3 residues: CASTELLYNEQFF. The DNA for the CDR3 is TGTGCCAGCACTGAACTGCTATACAATGAGCAGTTCTTC.